The clone carrying this T cell receptor (beta chain) was detected ten times or more. The sample originates from a study of T-cell reconstitution after alpha-beta-depleted transplantation in children. The trim removed 4 bases at V and 10 bases at J, leaving 15 bases unmatched. The germline V gene encodes CDR1 DFQATT and CDR2 SNEGSKA (reference sequence). The CDR3 is made up of 15 amino acids. The TCRbeta library was prepared with unique molecular identifiers. TCRdb re-analysed the PCR reads in MiXCR, keeping a single row per CDR3 protein. Of hundreds of thousands of distinct CDR3 sequences in the sample, around 12% were seen once.

This chain links TRBV20-1 with TRBJ2-1; TRBD2 matches at 8 bases. The TCR originated in a human donor who donated a stem cell graft to a child with combined immunodeficiency. The sample here was PBMCs from the stem cell graft donor, taken from the stem cell graft. As DNA, the CDR3 is TGCAGTGCTAAATTAGCGGGACTCGGATTCGGGGAGCAGTTCTTC. Translation gives CSAKLAGLGFGEQFF.